These T cell receptor beta chains were read from a single sample in a study of T cells after posttransplantation cyclophosphamide. Some clones are missing from TCRdb's copy, which holds only in-frame ones; the method was immunoSEQ multiplex PCR. The sample has just over 65,000 clones, roughly 95% seen once. The sequenced material came from PBMCs. The source is a woman between 25 and 40 years old in good health and a related stem cell transplant donor. Each CDR3 is given with its conserved first and last residue. Each record gives: CDR3 protein, CDR3 DNA, J gene, V gene, D gene, clone size. The D gene is left open where the match is weak. The size entry is marked missing in some rows and otherwise reads once, few, many or a size class.

CDR3aa: CASSLIASGGTGELFF; CDR3nt: TGCGCCAGCAGTCTGATTGCTAGCGGGGGCACCGGGGAGCTGTTTTTT; j_gene: TRBJ2-2; v_gene: TRBV4-1; d_gene: TRBD2; abundance: -
CDR3aa: CASSLNPGGSYEQYF; CDR3nt: TGTGCCAGCAGCCTAAACCCTGGGGGCTCCTACGAGCAGTACTTC; j_gene: TRBJ2-7; v_gene: TRBV7-3; d_gene: -; abundance: -
CDR3aa: CASSSRQMNTEAFF; CDR3nt: TGTGCCAGCAGCTCGCGACAAATGAACACTGAAGCTTTCTTT; j_gene: TRBJ1-1; v_gene: TRBV5-4; d_gene: -; abundance: once
CDR3aa: CAWTQGEAYEQYF; CDR3nt: TGTGCCTGGACCCAGGGGGAGGCCTACGAGCAGTACTTC; j_gene: TRBJ2-7; v_gene: TRBV30; d_gene: -; abundance: once
CDR3aa: CASSKHRGTGELFF; CDR3nt: TGTGCCAGCAGCAAACACAGGGGCACCGGGGAGCTGTTTTTT; j_gene: TRBJ2-2; v_gene: TRBV5-8; d_gene: TRBD1; abundance: -
CDR3aa: CASSAGGAGGQPQHF; CDR3nt: TGTGCCAGCAGCGCAGGGGGGGCAGGGGGTCAGCCCCAGCATTTT; j_gene: TRBJ1-5; v_gene: TRBV7-9; d_gene: TRBD1; abundance: -
CDR3aa: CASSDSGGGTTEAFF; CDR3nt: TGTGCCAGCAGTGACTCTGGGGGGGGGACCACTGAAGCTTTCTTT; j_gene: TRBJ1-1; v_gene: TRBV6-4; d_gene: -; abundance: few
CDR3aa: CASMGQAYNEQFF; CDR3nt: TGTGCCAGCATGGGACAGGCCTACAATGAGCAGTTCTTC; j_gene: TRBJ2-1; v_gene: TRBV5-6; d_gene: TRBD1; abundance: -
CDR3aa: CASSLAGRASTDTQYF; CDR3nt: TGTGCCAGCAGCTTAGCGGGCAGGGCTAGCACAGATACGCAGTATTTT; j_gene: TRBJ2-3; v_gene: TRBV11-2; d_gene: -; abundance: -
CDR3aa: CASSFMVTGELFF; CDR3nt: TGTGCCAGCAGCTTTATGGTAACCGGGGAGCTGTTTTTT; j_gene: TRBJ2-2; v_gene: TRBV5-6; d_gene: -; abundance: few
CDR3aa: CASSPRDRYSNQPQHF; CDR3nt: TGTGCCAGCTCCCCCCGGGACAGATATAGCAATCAGCCCCAGCATTTT; j_gene: TRBJ1-5; v_gene: TRBV18; d_gene: TRBD1; abundance: -
CDR3aa: CATSGAGGSGNQPQHF; CDR3nt: TGTGCCACCAGTGGGGCAGGGGGTTCGGGCAATCAGCCCCAGCATTTT; j_gene: TRBJ1-5; v_gene: TRBV19; d_gene: TRBD1; abundance: -
CDR3aa: CASSPRYGQGNLDTQYF; CDR3nt: TGCGCCAGCAGCCCCCGATATGGACAGGGGAACTTGGATACGCAGTATTTT; j_gene: TRBJ2-3; v_gene: TRBV4-1; d_gene: TRBD1; abundance: -
CDR3aa: CASSEDRGPLNTEAFF; CDR3nt: TGCGCCAGCAGCGAAGACAGGGGGCCGTTGAACACTGAAGCTTTCTTT; j_gene: TRBJ1-1; v_gene: TRBV5-1; d_gene: TRBD1; abundance: -
CDR3aa: CASSLDKYEQYF; CDR3nt: TGTGCCAGCAGCCTAGACAAGTACGAGCAGTACTTC; j_gene: TRBJ2-7; v_gene: TRBV6-5; d_gene: -; abundance: -
CDR3aa: CASSNTDNRNKEKLFF; CDR3nt: TGTGCCAGCAGCAATACCGACAACAGGAATAAGGAAAAACTGTTTTTT; j_gene: TRBJ1-4; v_gene: TRBV28; d_gene: -; abundance: -
CDR3aa: CASSHDGENIQYF; CDR3nt: TGTGCCAGCAGCCACGATGGGGAGAACATTCAGTACTTC; j_gene: TRBJ2-4; v_gene: TRBV16; d_gene: -; abundance: many
CDR3aa: CASRRDRGADTQYF; CDR3nt: TGTGCCAGCAGGCGGGACAGGGGAGCAGATACGCAGTATTTT; j_gene: TRBJ2-3; v_gene: TRBV13; d_gene: TRBD1; abundance: -
CDR3aa: CASKEGSTDTQYF; CDR3nt: TGTGCCAGCAAGGAAGGCAGCACAGATACGCAGTATTTT; j_gene: TRBJ2-3; v_gene: TRBV2; d_gene: -; abundance: once
CDR3aa: CAWSVRGSYNSPLHF; CDR3nt: TGTGCCTGGAGTGTACGGGGCTCCTATAATTCACCCCTCCACTTT; j_gene: TRBJ1-6; v_gene: TRBV30; d_gene: -; abundance: -
CDR3aa: CSVEGMGAGAYNEQFF; CDR3nt: TGCAGCGTTGAAGGAATGGGGGCAGGGGCTTACAATGAGCAGTTCTTC; j_gene: TRBJ2-1; v_gene: TRBV29-1; d_gene: -; abundance: -
CDR3aa: CASNPLNRGLNYGYTF; CDR3nt: TGTGCCAGTAATCCACTTAACAGGGGCCTTAACTATGGCTACACCTTC; j_gene: TRBJ1-2; v_gene: TRBV19; d_gene: TRBD1; abundance: -
CDR3aa: CASSPQVALSYEQYF; CDR3nt: TGTGCCAGCAGCCCCCAAGTCGCACTTTCCTACGAGCAGTACTTC; j_gene: TRBJ2-7; v_gene: TRBV7-9; d_gene: -; abundance: -
CDR3aa: CASSPRAGGTDTQYF; CDR3nt: TGTGCCAGCTCACCACGAGCAGGGGGCACAGATACGCAGTATTTT; j_gene: TRBJ2-3; v_gene: TRBV18; d_gene: -; abundance: -
CDR3aa: CASSYGEAYEQYF; CDR3nt: TGTGCCAGCAGTTATGGAGAAGCCTACGAGCAGTACTTC; j_gene: TRBJ2-7; v_gene: TRBV6-6; d_gene: -; abundance: -
CDR3aa: CASSLWTGGRTEAFF; CDR3nt: TGCGCCAGCAGCTTGTGGACAGGGGGAAGGACTGAAGCTTTCTTT; j_gene: TRBJ1-1; v_gene: TRBV5-1; d_gene: TRBD1; abundance: -
CDR3aa: CAWNRRTEAFF; CDR3nt: TGTGCCTGGAATCGACGCACTGAAGCTTTCTTT; j_gene: TRBJ1-1; v_gene: TRBV30; d_gene: -; abundance: -
CDR3aa: CATSSLDRDYNEQFF; CDR3nt: TGTGCCACCAGCAGCTTGGACAGGGATTACAATGAGCAGTTCTTC; j_gene: TRBJ2-1; v_gene: TRBV15; d_gene: TRBD1; abundance: -
CDR3aa: CASTDGGRVAEAFF; CDR3nt: TGTGCCAGCACTGATGGGGGCAGGGTTGCTGAAGCTTTCTTT; j_gene: TRBJ1-1; v_gene: TRBV6-1; d_gene: -; abundance: -
CDR3aa: CASSGLSGGEGSGYTF; CDR3nt: TGTGCCAGCAGCGGGTTGTCAGGGGGCGAAGGAAGTGGCTACACCTTC; j_gene: TRBJ1-2; v_gene: TRBV5-4; d_gene: TRBD1; abundance: -
CDR3aa: CASSEWPGRQPQHF; CDR3nt: TGTGCCAGCAGTGAATGGCCAGGACGGCAGCCCCAGCATTTT; j_gene: TRBJ1-5; v_gene: TRBV6-1; d_gene: -; abundance: -
CDR3aa: CASRGRGETQYF; CDR3nt: TGTGCCAGCAGGGGACGGGGGGAGACCCAGTACTTC; j_gene: TRBJ2-5; v_gene: TRBV21-1; d_gene: -; abundance: -
CDR3aa: CASSLARDRGTEAFF; CDR3nt: TGTGCCAGCAGCTTAGCCCGGGACCGGGGCACTGAAGCTTTCTTT; j_gene: TRBJ1-1; v_gene: TRBV7-8; d_gene: -; abundance: -
CDR3aa: CASSPGSTDTQYF; CDR3nt: TGTGCCAGCAGTCCAGGAAGCACAGATACGCAGTATTTT; j_gene: TRBJ2-3; v_gene: TRBV6-1; d_gene: -; abundance: -
CDR3aa: CASSPTGGANYGYTF; CDR3nt: TGTGCCAGCAGCCCGACAGGGGGCGCTAACTATGGCTACACCTTC; j_gene: TRBJ1-2; v_gene: TRBV6-4; d_gene: TRBD1; abundance: few
CDR3aa: CASSLWGDSGSGYTF; CDR3nt: TGTGCCAGCAGTCTCTGGGGCGATTCCGGTAGTGGCTACACCTTC; j_gene: TRBJ1-2; v_gene: TRBV6-5; d_gene: -; abundance: -
CDR3aa: CASSLRSGGEAIQYF; CDR3nt: TGTGCCAGCAGCTTACGCAGCGGGGGGGAAGCGATCCAGTACTTC; j_gene: TRBJ2-5; v_gene: TRBV7-7; d_gene: TRBD2; abundance: -
CDR3aa: CASSSRGSGNTIYF; CDR3nt: TGCGCCAGCAGCTCCCGCGGCTCTGGAAACACCATATATTTT; j_gene: TRBJ1-3; v_gene: TRBV5-1; d_gene: -; abundance: -
CDR3aa: CASSLETENSPLHF; CDR3nt: TGTGCCAGCAGCTTGGAGACGGAGAATTCACCCCTCCACTTT; j_gene: TRBJ1-6; v_gene: TRBV5-4; d_gene: -; abundance: -
CDR3aa: CASSPGSGGPDTQYF; CDR3nt: TGTGCCAGCTCACCAGGTAGCGGGGGGCCAGATACGCAGTATTTT; j_gene: TRBJ2-3; v_gene: TRBV18; d_gene: TRBD2; abundance: -